A single sample is the source of the 23 T cell receptor beta chains below, sequenced in a study of T cells in Graves' hyperthyroidism and ophthalmopathy. There were TCR beta CDR3 regions amplified from RNA transcripts. Researchers ran a first-round RT-PCR on the TCR CDR3 using the HTBI primer set. TCRdb reprocessed the multiplex PCR reads with MiXCR, giving one entry per CDR3 protein. The sample records fewer than 750,000 distinct CDR3 sequences, roughly 14% being singletons. The sample taken for sequencing was blood. The receptors were gathered from a woman aged 40 to 50 with Graves' ophthalmopathy.

This clonotype showed up many times. The rearrangement uses TRBV30 and TRBJ2-7; TRBD2 agrees at 8 bases. This CDR3 contains 15 residues. In germline, CDR1 is GTSNPN, CDR2 SVGIG (reference sequence). V dropped 2 bases and J dropped 7; count of bases not matched to a gene: 13. The CDR3 DNA sequence: TGTGCCTGGAGTCGACTCTTAGCGGGATATGGGGAGCAGTACTTC. Translated, it gives CAWSRLLAGYGEQYF. Variable domain in full (rest from reference TRBV30 and TRBJ2-7): SQTIHQWPATLVQPVGSPLSLECTVEGTSNPNLYWYRQAAGRGLQLLFYSVGIGQISSEVPQNLSASRPQDRQFILSSKKLLLSDSGFYLCAWSRLLAGYGEQYFGPGTRLTVT.

This clonotype was found many times. The J gene is TRBJ1-1, the V gene TRBV27; perhaps TRBD1 as D (6 bases). V lost 5 bases and J 4 bases, leaving 11 bases between the germline ends. CDR3 length: 13 residues. CDR1 is MNHEY, CDR2 SMNVEV, per germline (reference sequence). For the CDR3, the DNA is TGTGCCAGCAGTCGAAGGGGGGGCACTGAAGCTTTCTTT. It codes for CASSRRGGTEAFF.

CDR3 loop: CSALRGYEQYF. CDR3 DNA: TGCAGTGCCCTAAGGGGCTACGAGCAGTACTTC. The gene calls are TRBV20-1 and TRBJ2-7; the D gene is possibly TRBD1 (5 bases). The V gene lost 6 bases and the J gene lost 3 bases, with 9 bases spanning the gap. The CDR3 is 11 residues long. The V gene's germline CDR1 is DFQATT and CDR2 SNEGSKA (reference sequence).

Many counts were recorded for this clonotype. V gene TRBV6-1 combines with J gene TRBJ1-5, with D possibly being TRBD1 (5 bases). This CDR3 is 14 amino acids long. Germline CDR1 and CDR2: MNHNS and SASEGT. The ends were cut back, 7 bases at V and 6 bases at J, with 16 bases in the middle. CDR3 residues: CASTRGGMSQPQHF. CDR3 in DNA: TGTGCCAGCACCCGCGGGGGTATGAGTCAGCCCCAGCATTTT.

This clonotype was detected many times. The rearrangement joins TRBV7-9 to TRBJ2-5; D remains ambiguous. Between the trimmed V and J ends, which lost 5 bases and 2 bases, there was a span of 15 bases. The CDR3 totals 15 residues. Germline values: CDR1 SEHNR, CDR2 FQNEAQ (reference sequence). The CDR3 sequence: CASSPFPPQQETQYF. CDR3 DNA sequence: TGTGCCAGCAGCCCTTTTCCTCCCCAGCAAGAGACCCAGTACTTC.

This clonotype was picked up many times. This sequence joins TRBV7-9 and TRBJ1-2; D is unclear. From germline, CDR1 is SEHNR and CDR2 FQNEAQ (reference sequence). This CDR3 comprises 15 residues. V shed 4 bases and J shed 4 bases, with 16 bases lying between them. The CDR3 sequence: CASSSGMVARYGYTF. For the CDR3, the DNA is TGTGCCAGCAGCTCCGGGATGGTAGCTCGCTATGGCTACACCTTC.

Ten or more counts support this clonotype. V and J are TRBV6-1 and TRBJ2-7, with TRBD2 matching over 10 bases. The CDR3 spans 14 residues. From germline, CDR1 is MNHNS and CDR2 SASEGT. The junction had 5 bases not matched to a gene; V was cut back by 6 bases and J by 3 bases. CDR3: CASRTGLAVYEQYF. DNA of the CDR3: TGTGCCAGCAGAACTGGACTAGCGGTCTACGAGCAGTACTTC.

This clonotype was seen ten or more times. V usage is TRBV20-1 and J usage is TRBJ2-5; no reliable D call. The CDR3 is made up of 12 amino acids. Germline CDR1 DFQATT, CDR2 SNEGSKA (reference sequence). V was pared by 0 bases and J by 1 base, with 3 bases between. DNA of the CDR3: TGCAGTGCTAGAGATCTCCAAGAGACCCAGTACTTC. This encodes CSARDLQETQYF.

This clonotype has ten or more counts. The rearrangement uses TRBV5-1 and TRBJ1-2; D is unresolved. This CDR3 contains 14 residues. The V end lost 6 bases, the J end lost 3 bases, and 15 bases lay between the germline ends. Per the germline V gene, CDR1 is SGHRS and CDR2 is YFSETQ. The CDR3: CASTTQAGDYGYTF. The CDR3 DNA sequence: TGCGCCAGCACCACCCAGGCTGGAGACTATGGCTACACCTTC.

This clonotype has more than one count but fewer than ten. J is TRBJ1-1 and V is TRBV20-1, with D possibly being TRBD1 (5 bases). This CDR3 spans 14 amino acids. V was pared by 7 bases and J by 0 bases, with 15 bases between. Germline CDR1 DFQATT, CDR2 SNEGSKA (reference sequence). As DNA, the CDR3 is TGCAGTGTACGGAGCCTGGGGGTGAACACTGAAGCTTTCTTT. This codes for CSVRSLGVNTEAFF.

This clonotype was counted a single time. The junction shows a germline mismatch at one end, possibly a read error. This rearrangement joins TRBV7-2 to TRBJ1-1; D gene unclear. The germline V gene encodes CDR1 SGHTA and CDR2 FQGNSA. The CDR3 spans 14 residues. The CDR3 here is CVSSLWRGNTEAFF. The DNA for the CDR3 is TGTGTCAGCAGCTTATGGCGGGGAAACACTGAAGCTTTCTTT.

This clonotype was counted at least ten times. The genes are TRBV3-1 and TRBJ1-2; TRBD1 might be the D (6 bases). With 4 bases removed from V and 0 bases from J, the gap between germline ends came to 9 bases. Germline V lookup: CDR1 LGHDT, CDR2 YNNKEL (reference sequence). The CDR3 spans 14 residues. CDR3 loop: CASSRQVANYGYTF. DNA for the CDR3: TGTGCCAGCAGCCGACAGGTAGCTAACTATGGCTACACCTTC. Variable domain in full (rest from reference TRBV3-1 and TRBJ1-2): DTAVSQTPKYLVTQMGNDKSIKCEQNLGHDTMYWYKQDSKKFLKIMFSYNNKELIINETVPNRFSPKSPDKAHLNLHINSLELGDSAVYFCASSRQVANYGYTFGSGTRLTVV.

At least ten counts were recorded for this clonotype. This rearrangement joins TRBV12-3 or TRBV12-4 to TRBJ1-1; 7 bases are a match to TRBD1. The CDR3 consists of 15 residues. The V and J ends lost 6 bases and 7 bases, in that order; junction bases with no gene match: 14. CDR3 coding DNA: TGTGCCAGCAGACCGACACAGGGGCGGGGAGGTGAAGCTTTCTTT. This encodes CASRPTQGRGGEAFF.

The sample holds a few counts of this clonotype. This sequence joins TRBV3-1 and TRBJ2-6, with D possibly being TRBD2 (6 bases). The germline V gene encodes CDR1 LGHDT and CDR2 YNNKEL (reference sequence). The CDR3 is 17 residues long. V lost 1 base and J 2 bases, leaving 12 bases between the germline ends. The CDR3 loop reads CASSQVRGLPGANVLTF. CDR3 DNA sequence: TGTGCCAGCAGCCAAGTTAGAGGACTACCTGGGGCCAACGTCCTGACTTTC. Full variable domain (rest looked up from reference TRBV3-1 and TRBJ2-6): DTAVSQTPKYLVTQMGNDKSIKCEQNLGHDTMYWYKQDSKKFLKIMFSYNNKELIINETVPNRFSPKSPDKAHLNLHINSLELGDSAVYFCASSQVRGLPGANVLTFGAGSRLTVL.

This clonotype turned up a few times. V usage is TRBV5-6 and J usage is TRBJ2-7; 7 bases agree with TRBD1. Germline V CDR1 and CDR2: SGHDT, YYEEEE. The CDR3 sequence is 14 residues long. Losses at the gene ends were 4 bases for V and 5 bases for J; bases not matched to a gene: 9. The CDR3 here is CASSPPQGVDEQYF. The CDR3 region has the DNA TGTGCCAGCAGCCCCCCCCAGGGGGTGGACGAGCAGTACTTC.

The chain combines TRBV9 with TRBJ2-5, with D unresolved. Trimming left V 0 bases short and J 5 bases short, with 14 bases between. This CDR3 comprises 15 residues. From germline, CDR1 is SGDLS and CDR2 YYNGEE. Here the CDR3 reads CASSVAAGFVETQYF. CDR3 DNA: TGTGCCAGCAGCGTAGCGGCAGGATTCGTGGAGACCCAGTACTTC.

This chain joins TRBV6-4 and TRBJ2-7; D is perhaps TRBD1 or TRBD2 (6 bases each). Trimming took 7 bases from V and 2 from J, leaving 12 bases between them. CDR1 and CDR2 from the germline V gene are MRHNA and SNTAGT. This CDR3 contains 13 residues. The CDR3 sequence is CASKEGGPYEQYF. Written as DNA, the CDR3 is TGTGCCAGCAAGGAGGGGGGCCCCTACGAGCAGTACTTC.

The sample holds many counts of this clonotype. This chain uses TRBV28 with TRBJ1-2; 8 nucleotides line up with TRBD1. CDR3 length: 13 amino acids. Looked up from germline, CDR1 is MDHEN and CDR2 is SYDVKM. Trimming cost V 4 bases and J 6 bases; bases outside gene matches: 4. In DNA form, the CDR3 reads TGTGCCAGCAGTTCGACAGGGGAGGATGGCTACACCTTC. Its translation is CASSSTGEDGYTF.

This clonotype was seen many times. The chain uses TRBV7-2 and TRBJ2-5; 8 bases fit TRBD1. The CDR3 has 16 residues. Germline loops: CDR1 SGHTA, CDR2 FQGNSA. The junction had 10 bases not matched to a gene; V was cut back by 3 bases and J by 4 bases. The CDR3 DNA sequence: TGTGCCAGCAGCTTGGCTACAGGGGGTCTAAGAGAGACCCAGTACTTC. Translated: CASSLATGGLRETQYF.

The chain is built from TRBV12-3 or TRBV12-4 and TRBJ1-1; 7 nucleotides align to TRBD1. The trim removed 7 bases at V and 0 bases at J, leaving 17 bases unmatched. The CDR3 has 18 amino acids. CDR3 in amino acids: CASTPQGQSITMNTEAFF. The CDR3 DNA reads as TGTGCCAGCACTCCGCAGGGACAGAGCATAACAATGAACACTGAAGCTTTCTTT.

The chain couples TRBV9 to TRBJ2-2, with 7 bases matching TRBD2. V was clipped by 3 bases and J by 6 bases; unmatched bases: 8. The CDR3 has 15 amino acids. Per germline, CDR1 SGDLS and CDR2 YYNGEE. The CDR3 region is CASSAGGSIAGELFF. Written as DNA, the CDR3 is TGTGCCAGCAGCGCAGGCGGGAGCATCGCCGGGGAGCTGTTTTTT.

This clonotype was found many times. V and J are TRBV20-1 and TRBJ2-5; 7 positions match TRBD1. The CDR3 sequence is 16 residues long. V was pared by 0 bases and J by 5 bases, with 12 bases of the junction left unmatched. Germline V gene data show CDR1 as DFQATT and CDR2 as SNEGSKA (reference sequence). The CDR3 protein is CSARDGRQGNLETQYF. Written as DNA, the CDR3 is TGCAGTGCTAGAGATGGGAGACAGGGAAATTTGGAGACCCAGTACTTC.

Ten or more counts support this clonotype. V is TRBV12-3 or TRBV12-4 and J is TRBJ2-7; TRBD2 is a possible D gene (6 bases). CDR3 length: 15 residues. The V end lost 5 bases, the J end lost 3 bases, and 17 bases lay between the germline ends. CDR3 in amino acids: CASSPSRGLGYEQYF. CDR3 DNA: TGTGCCAGCAGTCCGAGCCGGGGACTGGGCTACGAGCAGTACTTC.